Below, 8 T cell receptor beta chains from the same sample are listed, as sequenced in a study of high-grade serous ovarian cancer treatment subgroups. Clones were sequenced by immunoSEQ multiplex PCR, and TCRdb holds only the in-frame ones, with some missing. The sample consists of about 36,000 clones, 79% of them appearing once. Tumor samples were taken before definitive surgery or chemotherapy. Sequencing input: tumor tissue. The origin of the receptors is a human donor with high-grade serous ovarian cancer.

CDR3 bases: TGTGCCAGCAGCTCTCTGACGGCCTATGGCTACACCTTC. This translates into CASSSLTAYGYTF. The chain combines TRBV5-5 with TRBJ1-2; no clear D gene. The CDR3 loop spans 13 amino acids. Germline loops: CDR1 SGHKS, CDR2 YYEKEE (reference sequence). Trimming removed 3 bases at V and 4 bases at J, with 10 bases between.

This chain links TRBV5-1 with TRBJ2-1; D unclear. The germline V and J ends were trimmed by 6 bases and 5 bases, with 15 bases remaining between them. The CDR3 has 14 amino acids. Germline assignment: CDR1 SGHRS and CDR2 YFSETQ. The CDR3 region is CASKTGSTHNEQFF. The CDR3 DNA is TGCGCCAGCAAAACGGGCTCGACCCACAATGAGCAGTTCTTC.

This clone was found a few times. V usage is TRBV18 and J usage is TRBJ1-4; D is uncertain. The CDR3 runs to 15 residues. V dropped 4 bases and J dropped 3 bases, with 12 bases sitting between them. Germline V gives CDR1 KGHSH, CDR2 LQKENI. The CDR3 nucleotides read TGTGCCAGCTCACAGTCCAACAGACCTAATGAAAAACTGTTTTTT. Protein product: CASSQSNRPNEKLFF.

The J gene is TRBJ2-7, the V gene TRBV7-9; D possibly corresponds to TRBD2 (5 bases). Germline V gene lookup returns CDR1 SEHNR and CDR2 FQNEAQ (reference sequence). Trimming took 7 bases from V and 3 from J, leaving 19 bases between them. The CDR3 loop spans 15 amino acids. CDR3 loop: CASTSEADASYEQYF. In DNA form, the CDR3 reads TGTGCCAGCACCTCGGAGGCGGATGCGAGCTACGAGCAGTACTTC.

The genes are TRBV27 and TRBJ2-5; D remains unclear. Trimming removed 2 bases at V and 4 bases at J, with 8 bases between. The CDR3 extends over 13 amino acids. Germline CDR1 is MNHEY and CDR2 is SMNVEV (reference sequence). CDR3 region: CASSLIPRETQYF. The CDR3 DNA follows: TGTGCCAGCAGTTTAATCCCTCGAGAGACCCAGTACTTC.

The chain is built from TRBV5-1 and TRBJ2-3, with D perhaps matching TRBD1 or TRBD2 (6 bases each). CDR3 length: 14 residues. Germline-derived CDR1 and CDR2 are SGHRS and YFSETQ. Between the trimmed V and J ends, which lost 4 bases and 4 bases, there was a span of 13 bases. CDR3 sequence reads: CASSELRGPDTQYF. In nucleotides, the CDR3 is TGCGCCAGCAGCGAGCTCCGGGGGCCAGATACGCAGTATTTT.

The CDR3 reads CASSFSSGTTIYEQYF. The CDR3 DNA reads as TGTGCCAGCAGCTTCTCGTCCGGGACTACCATCTACGAGCAGTACTTC. The gene calls are TRBV11-3 and TRBJ2-7, with 7 bases aligning to TRBD2. Germline CDR1 and CDR2: SGHNT and YENEEA. The CDR3 runs to 16 residues. V gave up 3 bases and J gave up 3 bases; unmatched junction bases: 11.

J is TRBJ2-3 and V is TRBV6-5, with 10 bases lining up with TRBD2. This CDR3 spans 14 amino acids. V gave up 5 bases and J gave up 8 bases; unmatched junction bases: 7. Germline CDR1 MNHEY, CDR2 SVGAGI. For the CDR3, the DNA is TGTGCCAGCAGTCACCGCTTAGCGGGGGGTACGCAGTATTTT. Its translation is CASSHRLAGGTQYF.